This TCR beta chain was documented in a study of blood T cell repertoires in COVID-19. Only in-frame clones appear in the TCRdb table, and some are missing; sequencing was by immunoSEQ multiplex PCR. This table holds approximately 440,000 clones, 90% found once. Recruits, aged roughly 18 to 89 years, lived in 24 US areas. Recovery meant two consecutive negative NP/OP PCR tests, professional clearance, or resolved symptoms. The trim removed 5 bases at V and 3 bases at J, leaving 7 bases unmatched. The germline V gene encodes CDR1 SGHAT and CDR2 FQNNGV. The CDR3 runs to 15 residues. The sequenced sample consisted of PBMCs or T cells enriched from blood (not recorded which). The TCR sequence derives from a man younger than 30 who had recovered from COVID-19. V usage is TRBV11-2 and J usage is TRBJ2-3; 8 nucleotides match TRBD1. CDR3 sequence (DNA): TGTGCCAGCAGCCGTCCCGGGACAGGAACAGATACGCAGTATTTT. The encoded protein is CASSRPGTGTDTQYF. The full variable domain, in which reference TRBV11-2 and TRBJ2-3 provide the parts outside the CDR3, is EAGVAQSPRYKIIEKRQSVAFWCNPISGHATLYWYQQILGQGPKLLIQFQNNGVVDDSQLPKDRFSAERLKGVDSTLKIQPAKLEDSAVYLCASSRPGTGTDTQYFGPGTRLTVL.